The T cell receptor (beta chain) under discussion was sequenced for a study of human T cells and chemical hapten exposure. About the study: Affected patients, primarily female, had alopecia areata, totalis or universalis.

Germline assignment: CDR1 SEHNR and CDR2 FQNEAQ (reference sequence). V lost 5 bases to trimming and J lost 7 bases, with 12 bases between them. The CDR3 has 13 residues. Findings and caveats of the study: TCRs exceeding 1 in 1000 frequency stayed unchanged with DPC sensitization.

Noted time point: patch test 1, 2 weeks after DPC sensitization. Indicated treatment: therapeutic diphenylcyclopropenone sensitization with weekly scalp DPC. This clonotype was picked up many times. Its antigen is still unknown. TCRdb fed the RACE reads into MiXCR, producing one record per CDR3 protein. The profile covers roughly 190,000 distinct CDR3 sequences, with about 22% appearing a single time and over 6.5% taken by the ten largest. This sequence joins TRBV7-9 and TRBJ2-1; D is undetermined. This sequence originates from a woman between 50 and 59 years old with alopecia areata. Some clones in this sample may be carry-over from other donors' samples. Sequencing was performed on whole blood, taken in connection with sensitization to the hapten diphenylcyclopropenone (DPC). CDR3 sequence (DNA): TGTGCCAGCAGCCCGAACATGGGGAATGAGCAGTTCTTC. This codes for CASSPNMGNEQFF.